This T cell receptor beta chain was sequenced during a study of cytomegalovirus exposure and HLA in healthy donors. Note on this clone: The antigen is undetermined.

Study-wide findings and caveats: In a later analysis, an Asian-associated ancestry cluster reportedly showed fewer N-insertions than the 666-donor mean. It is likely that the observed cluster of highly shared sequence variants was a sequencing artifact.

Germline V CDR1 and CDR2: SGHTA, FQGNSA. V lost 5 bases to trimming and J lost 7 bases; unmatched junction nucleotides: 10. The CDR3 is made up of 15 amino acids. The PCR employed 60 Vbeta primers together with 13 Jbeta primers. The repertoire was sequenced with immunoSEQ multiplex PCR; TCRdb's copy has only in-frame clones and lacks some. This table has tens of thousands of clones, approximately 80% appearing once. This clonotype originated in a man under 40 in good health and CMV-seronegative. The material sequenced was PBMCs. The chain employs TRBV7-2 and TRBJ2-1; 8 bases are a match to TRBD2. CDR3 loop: CASSPGLGKRNEQFF. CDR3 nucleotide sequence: TGTGCCAGCAGCCCGGGACTAGGAAAGAGGAATGAGCAGTTCTTC.